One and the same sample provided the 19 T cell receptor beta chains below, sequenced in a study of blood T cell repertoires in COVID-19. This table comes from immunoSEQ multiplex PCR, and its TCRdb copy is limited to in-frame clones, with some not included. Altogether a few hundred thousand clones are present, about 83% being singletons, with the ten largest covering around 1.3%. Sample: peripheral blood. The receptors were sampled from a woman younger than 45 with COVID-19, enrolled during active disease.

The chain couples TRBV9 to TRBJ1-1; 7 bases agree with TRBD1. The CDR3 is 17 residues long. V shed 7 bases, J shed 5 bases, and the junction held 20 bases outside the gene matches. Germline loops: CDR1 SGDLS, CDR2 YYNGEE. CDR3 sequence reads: CASSMEGALKRGTEAFF. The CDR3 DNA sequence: TGTGCCAGCTCTATGGAGGGGGCCCTAAAGAGGGGTACTGAAGCTTTCTTT.

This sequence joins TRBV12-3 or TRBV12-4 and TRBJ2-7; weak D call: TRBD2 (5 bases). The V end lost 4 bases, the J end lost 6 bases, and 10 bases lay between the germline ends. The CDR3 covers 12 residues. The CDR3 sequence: CASSYEGSEQYF. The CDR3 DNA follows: TGTGCCAGCAGTTACGAGGGCTCCGAGCAGTACTTC.

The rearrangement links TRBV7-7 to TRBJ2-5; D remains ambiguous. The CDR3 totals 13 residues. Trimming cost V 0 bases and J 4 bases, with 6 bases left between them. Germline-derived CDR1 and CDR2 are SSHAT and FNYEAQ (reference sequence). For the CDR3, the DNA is TGTGCCAGCAGCTTAGCGCTCGGAGAGACCCAGTACTTC. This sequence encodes CASSLALGETQYF.

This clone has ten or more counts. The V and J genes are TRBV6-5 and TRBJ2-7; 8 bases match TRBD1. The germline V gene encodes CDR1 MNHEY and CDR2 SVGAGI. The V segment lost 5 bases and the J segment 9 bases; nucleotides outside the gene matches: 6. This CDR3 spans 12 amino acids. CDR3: CASSPGQGRQYF. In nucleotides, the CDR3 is TGTGCCAGCAGTCCCGGACAGGGAAGGCAGTACTTC.

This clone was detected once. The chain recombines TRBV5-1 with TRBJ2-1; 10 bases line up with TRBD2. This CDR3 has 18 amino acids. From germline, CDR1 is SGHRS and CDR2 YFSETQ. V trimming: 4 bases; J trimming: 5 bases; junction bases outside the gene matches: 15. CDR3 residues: CASSRTSGSMGGNNEQFF. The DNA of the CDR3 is TGCGCCAGCAGCCGGACTAGCGGTTCCATGGGGGGGAACAATGAGCAGTTCTTC.

CDR3: CASAEQGLVGNEQFF. CDR3 coding DNA: TGTGCCAGCGCCGAACAGGGGCTAGTAGGCAATGAGCAGTTCTTC. The rearrangement joins TRBV6-4 to TRBJ2-1, with TRBD1 matching over 7 bases. CDR1 MRHNA and CDR2 SNTAGT come from the germline V gene. V lost 8 bases and J lost 6; bases outside the gene matches: 13. There are 15 residues in the CDR3.

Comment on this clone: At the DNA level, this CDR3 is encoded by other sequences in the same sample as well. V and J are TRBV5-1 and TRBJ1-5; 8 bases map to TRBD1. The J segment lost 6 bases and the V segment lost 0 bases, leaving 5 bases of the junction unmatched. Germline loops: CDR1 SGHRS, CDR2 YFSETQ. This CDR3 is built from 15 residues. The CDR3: CASSLGQGAGQPQHF. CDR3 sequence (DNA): TGCGCCAGCAGCTTGGGCCAGGGGGCCGGTCAGCCCCAGCATTTT.

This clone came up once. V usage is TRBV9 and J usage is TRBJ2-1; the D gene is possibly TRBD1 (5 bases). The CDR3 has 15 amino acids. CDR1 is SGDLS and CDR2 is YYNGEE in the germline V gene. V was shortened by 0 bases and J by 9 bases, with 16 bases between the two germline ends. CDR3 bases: TGTGCCAGCAGCGTAGTGGCGTCAGGGTGGGTTGAGCAGTTCTTC. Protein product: CASSVVASGWVEQFF.

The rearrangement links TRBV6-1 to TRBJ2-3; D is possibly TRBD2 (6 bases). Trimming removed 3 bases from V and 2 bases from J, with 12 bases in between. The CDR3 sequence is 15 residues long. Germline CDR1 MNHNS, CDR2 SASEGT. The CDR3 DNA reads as TGTGCCAGCAGTGAGGCCGGGGGTCACACAGATACGCAGTATTTT. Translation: CASSEAGGHTDTQYF.

The CDR3 reads CASSLQYGTGELFF. DNA for the CDR3: TGTGCCAGCAGTTTACAGTACGGGACCGGGGAGCTGTTTTTT. This chain uses TRBV28 with TRBJ2-2, with unresolved D. This CDR3 spans 14 amino acids. V was cut by 2 bases and J by 5 bases, with 9 bases left in between. Germline values: CDR1 MDHEN, CDR2 SYDVKM. The variable domain in full, with the rest retrieved from reference TRBV28 and TRBJ2-2, is DVKVTQSSRYLVKRTGEKVFLECVQDMDHENMFWYRQDPGLGLRLIYFSYDVKMKEKGDIPEGYSVSREKKERFSLILESASTNQTSMYLCASSLQYGTGELFFGEGSRLTVL.

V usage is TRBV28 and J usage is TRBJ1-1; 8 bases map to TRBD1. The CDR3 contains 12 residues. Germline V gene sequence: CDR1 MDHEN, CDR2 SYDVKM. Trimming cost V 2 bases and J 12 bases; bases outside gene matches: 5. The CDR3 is CASSLRRTGTFF. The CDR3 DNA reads TGTGCCAGCAGTTTACGCCGGACAGGGACTTTCTTT.

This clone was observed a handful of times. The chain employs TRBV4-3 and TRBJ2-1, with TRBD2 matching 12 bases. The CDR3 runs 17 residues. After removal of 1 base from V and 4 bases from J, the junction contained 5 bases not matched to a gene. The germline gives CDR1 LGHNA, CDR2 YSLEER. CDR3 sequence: CASSQGSSGRAYNEQFF. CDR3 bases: TGCGCCAGCAGCCAAGGGTCTAGCGGGAGGGCATACAATGAGCAGTTCTTC.

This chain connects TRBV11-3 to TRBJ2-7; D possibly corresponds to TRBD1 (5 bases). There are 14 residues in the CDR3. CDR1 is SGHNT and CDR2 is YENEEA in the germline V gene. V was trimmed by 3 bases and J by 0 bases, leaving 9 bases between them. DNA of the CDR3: TGTGCCAGCAGCTTTCAGGGCAACTCCTACGAGCAGTACTTC. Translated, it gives CASSFQGNSYEQYF.

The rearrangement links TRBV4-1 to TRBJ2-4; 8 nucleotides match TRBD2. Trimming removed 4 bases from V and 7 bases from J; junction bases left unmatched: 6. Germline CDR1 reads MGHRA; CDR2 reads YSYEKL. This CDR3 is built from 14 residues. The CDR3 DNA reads TGCGCCAGCAGCCGGGAGCGGGAGAATAACATTCAGTACTTC. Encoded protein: CASSRERENNIQYF.

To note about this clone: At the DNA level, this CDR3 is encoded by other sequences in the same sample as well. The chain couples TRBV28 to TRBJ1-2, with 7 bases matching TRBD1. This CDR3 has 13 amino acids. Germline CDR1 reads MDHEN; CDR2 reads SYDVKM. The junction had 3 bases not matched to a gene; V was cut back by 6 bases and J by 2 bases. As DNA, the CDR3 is TGTGCCAGCAGCCTGGGACAGAACTATGGCTACACCTTC. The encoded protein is CASSLGQNYGYTF.

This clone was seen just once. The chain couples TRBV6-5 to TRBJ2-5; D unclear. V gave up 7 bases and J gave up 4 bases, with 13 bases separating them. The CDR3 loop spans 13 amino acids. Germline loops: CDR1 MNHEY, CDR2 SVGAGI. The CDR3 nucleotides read TGTGCCAGCACCCCGGAACAGAGAGAGACCCAGTACTTC. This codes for CASTPEQRETQYF.

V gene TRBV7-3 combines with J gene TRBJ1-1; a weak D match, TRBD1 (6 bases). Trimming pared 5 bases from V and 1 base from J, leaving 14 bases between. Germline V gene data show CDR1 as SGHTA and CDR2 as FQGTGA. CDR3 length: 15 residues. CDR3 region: CASSTWGHPNTEAFF. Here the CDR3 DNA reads TGTGCCAGCAGCACATGGGGACACCCGAACACTGAAGCTTTCTTT.

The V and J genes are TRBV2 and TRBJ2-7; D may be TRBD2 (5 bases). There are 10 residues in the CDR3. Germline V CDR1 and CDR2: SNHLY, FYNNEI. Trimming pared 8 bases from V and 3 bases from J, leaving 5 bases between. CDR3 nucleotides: TGTGCCAGCGGACTCTACGAGCAGTACTTC. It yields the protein CASGLYEQYF.

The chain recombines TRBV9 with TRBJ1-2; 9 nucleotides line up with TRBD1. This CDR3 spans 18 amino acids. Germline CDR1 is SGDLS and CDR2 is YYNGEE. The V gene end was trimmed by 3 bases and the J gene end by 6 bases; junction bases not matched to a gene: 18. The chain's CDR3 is CASSAHEEPGQGVNGYTF. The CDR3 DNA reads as TGTGCCAGCAGCGCCCACGAAGAACCGGGACAGGGAGTAAATGGCTACACCTTC.